Below, one T cell receptor beta chain is given with its context. This CDR3 has 17 amino acids. V gave up 1 base and J gave up 6 bases; unmatched junction bases: 10. Germline values: CDR1 SNHLY, CDR2 FYNNEI. This record comes from a study of blood T cells in healthy people across ages. With a J-beta primer mix and a sample-barcoded 5' primer, a second PCR ran roughly 6 to 11 cycles. One entry per CDR3 protein, called by TCRdb with MiXCR from the 5' RACE reads. The table lists some 760,000 distinct CDR3 sequences, roughly 25% of them singletons. The data also belong to a second study, concerning T cells of mothers and their children.

The chain combines TRBV2 with TRBJ2-5; 11 bases map to TRBD1. The TCR comes from a boy younger than 18 in good health. Material: blood. The CDR3 region is CASSEGTGGRRIQTQYF. CDR3 bases: TGTGCCAGCAGTGAAGGGACAGGGGGCCGGCGGATTCAGACCCAGTACTTC.